The 8 T cell receptor beta chains listed next were all sequenced from one sample in a study of cytomegalovirus exposure and HLA in healthy donors (TCRdb year 2017). Libraries were prepared through the immunoSEQ multiplex PCR assay. For the multiplex PCR, a mixture combining 60 forward primers for TCR Vbeta segments and 13 reverse primers for TCR Jbeta segments was used. TCRdb mirrors the immuneACCESS table, restricted to in-frame sequences. Some clones are absent from its copies; in checked studies, under half trace to an unresolved V gene, and the reason for the others is unknown. Across this sample there are some 150,000 clones, with roughly 80% seen only once. Jointly, the top ten make up 4% to 5% of the sample. The specimen was PBMCs. The receptor source for this set is a man aged 25 to 40 in good health and CMV-seronegative.

The rearrangement uses TRBV7-2 and TRBJ1-2; D is undetermined. This CDR3 region has 17 residues. The ends were cut back, 3 bases at V and 6 bases at J, with 23 bases in the middle. CDR1 is SGHTA and CDR2 is FQGNSA in the germline V gene. CDR3 nucleotide sequence: TGTGCCAGCAGCTTGACCCACTCCAGGCCCGCCCTCGATGGCTACACCTTC. This sequence encodes CASSLTHSRPALDGYTF. Using reference TRBV7-2 and TRBJ1-2 for the parts outside the CDR3, the full variable domain is GAGVSQSPSNKVTEKGKDVELRCDPISGHTALYWYRQSLGQGLEFLIYFQGNSAPDKSGLPSDRFSAERTGGSVSTLTIQRTQQEDSAVYLCASSLTHSRPALDGYTFGSGTRLTVV.

The V call is TRBV4-1, the J call TRBJ2-7; 8 bases map to TRBD2. From germline, CDR1 is MGHRA and CDR2 YSYEKL. After removal of 3 bases from V and 3 bases from J, the junction contained 10 bases not matched to a gene. The CDR3 length is 16 residues. The CDR3 region has the DNA TGCGCCAGCAGCCACCCCCGGCCAAGCGGGGGCTACGAGCAGTACTTC. As protein: CASSHPRPSGGYEQYF.

The rearrangement links TRBV27 to TRBJ2-1, with 7 bases that match TRBD1. With V trimmed by 2 bases and J by 8 bases, 12 bases remained unmatched. Germline lookup yields CDR1 MNHEY and CDR2 SMNVEV (reference sequence). The length of the CDR3 is 16 residues. The CDR3, as DNA: TGTGCCAGCAGTTTAAGGGGGCAGCCACGGGGCGATGAGCAGTTCTTC. This encodes CASSLRGQPRGDEQFF.

The genes are TRBV7-2 and TRBJ1-1; no definite D call. V lost 5 bases and J 4 bases, leaving 11 bases between the germline ends. CDR1 SGHTA and CDR2 FQGNSA come from the germline V gene. The length of the CDR3 is 13 residues. Written as DNA, the CDR3 is TGTGCCAGCAGCCCGGGTCGGTTCACTGAAGCTTTCTTT. Residues: CASSPGRFTEAFF.

The genes are TRBV5-1 and TRBJ1-1, with 7 bases fitting TRBD1. This CDR3 is 15 amino acids long. The germline V gene has CDR1 SGHRS and CDR2 YFSETQ. V dropped 4 bases and J dropped 3; count of bases not matched to a gene: 9. The CDR3 region is CASSLPRGSDTEAFF. The CDR3 coding sequence is TGCGCCAGCAGCCTACCCAGGGGGAGTGACACTGAAGCTTTCTTT.

The CDR3 DNA sequence: TGTGCCTGGAGGTTGGCGGGGGTGGTCTATGGCTACACCTTC. This codes for CAWRLAGVVYGYTF. The chain has TRBV30 and TRBJ1-2; perhaps TRBD1 as D (5 bases). The CDR3 runs to 14 residues. The germline V gene encodes CDR1 GTSNPN and CDR2 SVGIG (reference sequence). Trimming shortened V by 3 bases and J by 4 bases, and 15 bases separated the two germline ends.

The V call is TRBV7-9, the J call TRBJ2-1, with TRBD2 as a possible D gene (6 bases). The V gene's germline CDR1 is SEHNR and CDR2 FQNEAQ (reference sequence). This CDR3 has 16 residues. The V end lost 1 base, the J end lost 8 bases, and 18 bases lay between the germline ends. The chain's CDR3 is CASSLVRDPRRDEQFF. Written as DNA, the CDR3 is TGTGCCAGCAGCTTAGTGCGGGACCCTCGTCGGGATGAGCAGTTCTTC.

The rearrangement links TRBV13 to TRBJ2-1; TRBD2 is a possible D gene (7 bases). Trimming cost V 2 bases and J 4 bases, with 15 bases left between them. CDR1 and CDR2 (germline): PRHDT, FYEKMQ (reference sequence). This CDR3 is 16 amino acids long. Here the CDR3 DNA reads TGTGCCAGCAGCTTATATGCGGGGGCCATATACAATGAGCAGTTCTTC. Protein product: CASSLYAGAIYNEQFF.